The rows below give T cell receptor beta chains drawn from one sample of a study of Ad26.COV2.S vaccination and SARS-CoV-2 variants. Profiling relied on immunoSEQ multiplex PCR, and the TCRdb table lists in-frame clones only, not all of them. The repertoire includes 350,000 to 600,000 clones, about nine tenths of them detected once, and about 1.5% sits in the top ten. The starting material was peripheral blood, obtained in a trial of Ad26.COV2.S vaccine versus placebo. These receptors were obtained from a person between 18 and 60 years old who received the Ad26.COV2.S COVID-19 vaccine or a placebo. Both conserved end residues are part of each CDR3. D genes are given only for firm matches. Size is omitted from some rows. Given values are once, few, many or a class for expanded clones.

V	size	J	D	DNA	CDR3
TRBV7-9	.	TRBJ2-1	.	TGTGCCAGCAGCCGCCTCAGCCCCAGCGCTAGCGCTCACAATGAGCAGTTCTTC	CASSRLSPSASAHNEQFF
TRBV7-2	.	TRBJ2-3	.	TGTGCCAGCAGCTTAGCGCACACAGATACGCAGTATTTT	CASSLAHTDTQYF
TRBV10-3	.	TRBJ2-2	TRBD2	TGTGCCATCAGTCCCTGGACTAGCGGGAGCCTTAACACCGGGGAGCTGTTTTTT	CAISPWTSGSLNTGELFF
TRBV5-1	.	TRBJ2-1	TRBD1	TGCGCCAGCAGCCCGACAGGGGAAGACGAGCAGTTCTTC	CASSPTGEDEQFF
TRBV5-4	.	TRBJ2-2	TRBD2	TGTGCCAGCAGCCAAGCGGGGGTGTACACCGGGGAGCTGTTTTTT	CASSQAGVYTGELFF
TRBV18	.	TRBJ1-2	.	TGTGCCAGCTCACCCGGACAAGGAAACAACTATGGCTACACCTTC	CASSPGQGNNYGYTF
TRBV7-6	.	TRBJ2-3	TRBD2	TGTGCCAGCAGCTTATCGGCGGGAGTCTTAGATACGCAGTATTTT	CASSLSAGVLDTQYF
TRBV7-9	.	TRBJ1-1	.	TGTGCCAGCAGCTCAGGGTACACTGAAGCTTTCTTT	CASSSGYTEAFF
TRBV11-1	.	TRBJ2-5	.	TGTGCCAGCAGCCCTGGGACCCCTCAAGAGACCCAGTACTTC	CASSPGTPQETQYF
TRBV3-1/TRBV3-2	.	TRBJ1-1	TRBD1	TGTGCCAGCAGACGACAGGGGGCGCCGGGAGCTTTCTTT	CASRRQGAPGAFF
TRBV29-1	.	TRBJ1-2	TRBD1	TGCAGCGCAAGGACAGGACGAACGGTATATGGCTACACCTTC	CSARTGRTVYGYTF
TRBV7-2	.	TRBJ1-1	.	TGTGCCAGCAGCTTAGATCAGGGCAGGGACACTGAAGCTTTCTTT	CASSLDQGRDTEAFF
TRBV7-9	once	TRBJ1-4	TRBD1	TGTGCCAGCAGCTCGCAGGGGGGTGCAACTAATGAAAAACTGTTTTTT	CASSSQGGATNEKLFF
TRBV6-6	.	TRBJ1-6	.	TGTGCCAGCAGTGCTCCGGGACGGACCAATTCACCCCTCCACTTT	CASSAPGRTNSPLHF
TRBV29-1	.	TRBJ2-3	.	TGCAGCGTCGAAGGAGGCCTAGCGGATACGCAGTATTTT	CSVEGGLADTQYF
TRBV4-1	.	TRBJ2-1	TRBD2	TGCGCCAGCAGCCACACTAGCGGGAGGCATCAAGCCTACAATGAGCAGTTCTTC	CASSHTSGRHQAYNEQFF
TRBV7-9	.	TRBJ2-5	TRBD1	TGTGCCAGCAGAGCGGACAGGGGGCCGGAGACCCAGTACTTC	CASRADRGPETQYF
TRBV5-4	.	TRBJ2-1	.	TGTGCCAGCAGCTTTCCCTGGAGAGACAATGAGCAGTTCTTC	CASSFPWRDNEQFF
TRBV6-1	.	TRBJ2-5	.	TGTGCCAGCAGTGAAGTGGAGGGGGCAGGACAAGAGACCCAGTACTTC	CASSEVEGAGQETQYF
TRBV5-1	.	TRBJ2-1	TRBD2	TGCGCCAGCAGCTTGACCGGGACTAGCTCCTACAATGAGCAGTTCTTC	CASSLTGTSSYNEQFF
TRBV2	few	TRBJ2-2	.	TGTGCCAGCAGTGTGGCGGGGACCACCGGGGAGCTGTTTTTT	CASSVAGTTGELFF
TRBV27	.	TRBJ2-2	TRBD1	TGTGCCAGCAGAACCGGGACAGGGTGGACCGGGGAGCTGTTTTTT	CASRTGTGWTGELFF
TRBV11-3	.	TRBJ2-1	TRBD2	TGTGCCAGCAGCCCCGGGCCTAGCGGGGACAATGAGCAGTTCTTC	CASSPGPSGDNEQFF
TRBV7-3	once	TRBJ2-5	TRBD2	TGTGCCAGCAAAATGACTAGCGGAGAAGAGACCCAGTACTTC	CASKMTSGEETQYF
TRBV19	.	TRBJ1-5	TRBD1	TGTGCCAGTAGGAACATACGCACAGGGGTCGGGGGTCAGCCCCAGCATTTT	CASRNIRTGVGGQPQHF
TRBV18	once	TRBJ2-7	.	TGTGCCAGCTCACCTGTCTCCTACGAGCAGTACTTC	CASSPVSYEQYF
TRBV5-5	.	TRBJ2-7	.	TGTGCCAGCAGCTTGCAGGGTTGGGGCGAGCAGTACTTC	CASSLQGWGEQYF
TRBV12-5	.	TRBJ1-5	.	TGTGCTAGTGGTTTGGGGGATTATCGGCCCCAGCATTTT	CASGLGDYRPQHF
TRBV5-1	.	TRBJ2-7	.	TGCGCCAGCAGCGTCCGGGACCCCTTCGGCGAGCAGTACTTC	CASSVRDPFGEQYF
TRBV7-2	.	TRBJ2-3	.	TGTGCCAGCAGCTTAAGTGATTCTAGCACAGATACGCAGTATTTT	CASSLSDSSTDTQYF
TRBV5-1	.	TRBJ2-7	.	TGCGCCAGCAATTCAGGGATCAGCGAGCAGTACTTC	CASNSGISEQYF
TRBV18	.	TRBJ2-1	TRBD2	TGTGCCAGCTCACTCCCCGGGGCGGGAGGAAAAAATGAGCAGTTCTTC	CASSLPGAGGKNEQFF